This T cell receptor (beta chain) was captured by sequencing in a study of cytomegalovirus exposure and HLA in healthy donors. The germline CDR1 and CDR2 sequences are SGHNT and YYREEE (reference sequence). V shed 4 bases and J 4 bases; nucleotides not matched to a gene: 3. This CDR3 comprises 13 residues. The PCR contained 60 Vbeta and 13 Jbeta primers. Profiling relied on immunoSEQ multiplex PCR, and the TCRdb table lists in-frame clones only, not all of them. The sample carries about 180,000 clones, roughly 77% recorded once. This clone was observed a handful of times. The V gene is TRBV5-4, the J gene TRBJ1-2; TRBD1 matches at 8 bases. The sample taken for sequencing was PBMCs. The clonotype was recovered from a woman in her forties or fifties in good health and CMV-seropositive. This CDR3 reads CASSPGTGYGYTF. In DNA form, the CDR3 reads TGTGCCAGCAGCCCCGGGACAGGCTATGGCTACACCTTC. Combining the CDR3 with reference TRBV5-4 and TRBJ1-2 gives the whole variable domain ETGVTQSPTHLIKTRGQQVTLRCSSQSGHNTVSWYQQALGQGPQFIFQYYREEENGRGNFPPRFSGLQFPNYSSELNVNALELDDSALYLCASSPGTGYGYTFGSGTRLTVV.